The present T cell receptor beta chain was sequenced within a study of T-cell reconstitution after alpha-beta-depleted transplantation in children. During its preparation, the TCRbeta library received unique molecular identifiers. TCRdb redid the calling of the PCR reads with MiXCR, one entry per CDR3 protein. The data contain 95,000 to 150,000 distinct CDR3 sequences, more than 20% of them singletons. Per the germline V gene, CDR1 is SGHVS and CDR2 is FQNEAQ. The CDR3 has 16 residues. Trimming took 1 base from V and 6 from J, leaving 15 bases between them. By sample share, this clonotype is medium-sized (0.01 to 0.1%).

The source is a male patient under 10 years old who had a stem cell transplant for chronic granulomatous disease, so the T cells may come from the graft donor. The sample here was PBMCs, mostly from graft donor cells, taken 180 days after TCRalphabeta/CD19-depleted stem cell transplant. This chain connects TRBV7-8 to TRBJ2-2, with a possible D match to TRBD2 (5 bases). CDR3: CASSLDNGILPGELFF. DNA of the CDR3: TGTGCCAGCAGCTTAGATAACGGGATCTTGCCCGGGGAGCTGTTTTTT.